This T cell receptor (beta chain) was profiled in a study of cytomegalovirus exposure and HLA in healthy donors. Background on the study: Early released data comprised about 90 million unique TCRs from HLA-typed donors. Study-wide points: Several of the most significant clusters appeared, in a later analysis, to be linked to common viral pathogens.

This clone was observed a few times. What it recognizes is unknown. In the PCR, 60 Vbeta and 13 Jbeta primers were used. Clones were read by immunoSEQ multiplex PCR, and TCRdb kept only the in-frame ones, dropping some. The sample has about 110,000 clones, 82% seen once. Trimming removed 9 bases from V and 5 bases from J; junction bases left unmatched: 19. This CDR3 is built from 16 residues. Germline CDR1 is SGHRS and CDR2 is YFSETQ. Nominally healthy donors provided the samples, though records likely missed some immune exposures. The chain links TRBV5-1 to TRBJ1-2; 7 bases map to TRBD1. The source is a man between 25 and 39 years old in good health and CMV-seropositive. Material: PBMCs. CDR3 protein: CATSTHEGASEYGYTF. The CDR3 DNA follows: TGCGCCACCTCTACCCACGAGGGGGCTAGTGAGTATGGCTACACCTTC. Supplemented by reference TRBV5-1 and TRBJ1-2, the full variable domain reads KAGVTQTPRYLIKTRGQQVTLSCSPISGHRSVSWYQQTPGQGLQFLFEYFSETQRNKGNFPGRFSGRQFSNSRSEMNVSTLELGDSALYLCATSTHEGASEYGYTFGSGTRLTVV.